This TCR beta chain is from a study of post-analysis software for immune sequencing data. Study details: Relapsing-remitting, secondary progressive and progressive-relapsing forms made up the multiple sclerosis disease courses.

The CDR3 sequence is 14 residues long. Germline lookup yields CDR1 LGHDT and CDR2 YNNKEL (reference sequence). V shed 2 bases and J 10 bases; nucleotides not matched to a gene: 11. Remarks on this clonotype: Its antigen is not known.

Unique molecular identifiers were built into the TCR beta cDNA libraries. With roughly 0.85 to 11 million T cells as the source, roughly 0.5 million cDNA molecules resulted. TCRdb used MiXCR to reprocess the PCR reads, holding one entry per CDR3 protein. The sample yields some 450,000 distinct CDR3 sequences, around 40% seen once. Study-level results: Patients showed TRBV5-6, TRBV5-1 and TRBV20-1 among several TRBV segments more frequent than in controls.

This clonotype originated in a girl between 5 and 17 years old with multiple sclerosis. Specimen: blood. The chain links TRBV3-1 to TRBJ2-7; 7 nucleotides match TRBD2. The CDR3 here is CASSQLADQEAQYF. The CDR3 DNA is TGTGCCAGCAGCCAACTAGCGGACCAAGAGGCCCAGTACTTC.